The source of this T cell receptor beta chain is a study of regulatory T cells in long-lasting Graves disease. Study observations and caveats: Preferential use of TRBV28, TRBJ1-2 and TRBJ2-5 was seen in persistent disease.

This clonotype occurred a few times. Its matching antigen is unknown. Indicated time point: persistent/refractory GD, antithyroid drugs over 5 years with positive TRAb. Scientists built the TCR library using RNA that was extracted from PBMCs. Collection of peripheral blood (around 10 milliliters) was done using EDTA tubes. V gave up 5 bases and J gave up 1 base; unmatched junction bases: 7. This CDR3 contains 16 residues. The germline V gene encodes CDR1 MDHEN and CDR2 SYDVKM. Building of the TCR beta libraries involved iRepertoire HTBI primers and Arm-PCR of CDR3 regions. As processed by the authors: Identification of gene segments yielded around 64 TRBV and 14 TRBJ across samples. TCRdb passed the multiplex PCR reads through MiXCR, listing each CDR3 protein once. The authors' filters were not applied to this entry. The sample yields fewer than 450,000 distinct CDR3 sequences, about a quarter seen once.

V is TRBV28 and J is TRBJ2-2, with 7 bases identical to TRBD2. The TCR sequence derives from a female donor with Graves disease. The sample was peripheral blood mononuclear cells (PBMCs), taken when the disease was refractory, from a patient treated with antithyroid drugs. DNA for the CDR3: TGTGCCAGCAGTCGCTGGTCTAGCGGGAACACCGGGGAGCTGTTTTTT. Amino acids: CASSRWSSGNTGELFF.